The clone carrying this TCR beta chain occurred once. These data are taken from a study of shared clonotypes between healthy human individuals. CDR3 length equals 16 residues. The germline V gene encodes CDR1 SNHLY and CDR2 FYNNEI. V gave up 0 bases and J gave up 2 bases; unmatched junction bases: 2. Positive CCR7 selection of CD45RO-negative cells yielded the naive CD8 cells, and terminally differentiated effector memory CD45RA+ cells were excluded. The assay was immunoSEQ multiplex PCR, and TCRdb's table has in-frame clones only and misses some. The profile shows about 2.2 million clones, 93% of them singletons.

V gene TRBV2 combines with J gene TRBJ2-2, with 8 bases that match TRBD1. The receptor's source is a man aged 18 to 29 in good health. Some clones in this sample may be carry-over from other donors' samples. What was sequenced was naive CD8+ T cells from PBMCs. Here the CDR3 DNA reads TGTGCCAGCAGTGAAGCCGGACAGGGAAACACCGGGGAGCTGTTTTTT. Translating it yields CASSEAGQGNTGELFF.